This T cell receptor (beta chain) derives from a study of T cells after yellow fever vaccination (dated by TCRdb to about 2019). As for the study more broadly: The SMART-Seq v4 Ultra Low Input RNA kit was used to prepare libraries from fractions with low cell numbers. To track T-cell clones before and after primary and booster YFV17D yellow fever vaccination, bulk TCR alpha and beta repertoires were sequenced longitudinally. Two healthy male donors, one aged 18 to 30 and one aged 30 to 40 years, were included in the cohort. Blood was collected at multiple timepoints before and after primary and secondary immunization, and bulk PBMC replicates and cell subsets were isolated. Results the study describes overall, beyond this receptor: A small fraction of clonotypes appeared in both the CD4 and CD8 compartments, likely as a result of convergent recombination. Only a couple of donors were included in the study, so the extent to which the findings can be generalized is limited. Computational filtering was needed because FACS-sorted repertoires could contain abundant contaminating clonotypes from the bulk population. Compared with the primary T-cell response, the secondary T-cell response was faster but weaker, reaching its peak on day 5 rather than on day 15. Most clones expanded after primary vaccination (around 96% of CD4 and roughly 90% of CD8) were re-detected after the booster, suggesting that broad memory maintenance occurred.

Concerning this clonotype: Its cognate antigen has yet to be identified. No base qualities exist here, and no much larger clone lies one base off it.

This sample's treatment or condition label indicates: live attenuated yellow fever vaccine strain. At each blood-draw timepoint, two biological replicates of bulk PBMCs were obtained. PBMCs were isolated from peripheral blood using a standard Ficoll-Paque protocol. TriZol was used to extract RNA from bulk PBMCs, CD4 and CD8 fractions, and dextramer-positive and dextramer-negative fractions. From V the trimming removes 7 bases and from J it removes 5 bases, while the gene matches leave 7 bases of the junction unaccounted for. The CDR3 numbers 13 residues from cysteine through phenylalanine. Solely the CDR3 DNA is kept, with 39 bases framed from the first base. The germline V gene (reference sequence) yields MNHNY for CDR1 and SVGAGI for CDR2. TCR cDNA was made using 5'RACE template switching, a step that added a universal primer site and unique molecular identifiers. cDNA synthesis was primed from both the TCR alpha and TCR beta constant segments. Two PCR steps were used to amplify libraries, with sample barcodes and sequencing adapters being added in the second step. Libraries were sequenced on Illumina HiSeq 2500 (2x100 bp) or NovaSeq (2x150 bp). For the original study's pipeline: Reads were demultiplexed and collapsed into UMI consensus sequences with MIGEC, and V(D)J alignment was performed with MiXCR. Using edgeR on replicate PBMC samples, clonotypes were called vaccine-responding if FDR was below 0.01 and the log2 fold change was above 5 up to day 15. CD4 or CD8 identity was assigned to each bulk clonotype according to whether the clonotype was present at higher abundance in the sequenced CD4 repertoire or the sequenced CD8 repertoire. TCRdb's own reprocessing of the public reads used fastp at Q25 and MiXCR and kept productive beta chains. Rows with one shared CDR3 protein collapse into an entry with the most common genes and DNA. What appears here as the V and J calls and clone size reflects TCRdb's work, not the paper's. Across this sample there are 300,000 to 400,000 distinct CDR3 sequences, with roughly 6.2% seen only once. Jointly, the top ten make up approximately 16% of the sample.

This clonotype was obtained from a man aged 30 to 45 who received the YFV17D yellow fever vaccine. The chain is encoded by TRBV6-6 joined to TRBJ1-2; 7 bases in between match TRBD1. Here the sequenced sample was PBMCs, taken 5 days after the yellow fever booster vaccination. The nucleotide sequence reads TGTGCCAGCACTCAACAGGGGCCATATGGCTACACCTTC. The resulting protein is CASTQQGPYGYTF.